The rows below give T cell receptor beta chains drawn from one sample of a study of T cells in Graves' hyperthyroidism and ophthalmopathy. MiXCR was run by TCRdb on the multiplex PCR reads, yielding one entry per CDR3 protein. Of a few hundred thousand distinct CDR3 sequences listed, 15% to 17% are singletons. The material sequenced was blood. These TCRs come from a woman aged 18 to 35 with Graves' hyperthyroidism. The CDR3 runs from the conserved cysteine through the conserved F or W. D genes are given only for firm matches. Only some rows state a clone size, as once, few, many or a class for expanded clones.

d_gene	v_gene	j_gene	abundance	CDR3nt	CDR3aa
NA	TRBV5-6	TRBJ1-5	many	TGTGCCAGCAGCTCTCGACAGGCCGTCTATCAGCCCCAGCATTTT	CASSSRQAVYQPQHF
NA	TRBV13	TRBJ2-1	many	TGTGCCAGCAGCCCACCGTTGGGGGCCCAATACAATGAGCAGTTCTTC	CASSPPLGAQYNEQFF
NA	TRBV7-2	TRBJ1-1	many	TGTGCCAGCAGCTTAAACTTCGGGGGAAGCAACACTGAAGCTTTCTTT	CASSLNFGGSNTEAFF
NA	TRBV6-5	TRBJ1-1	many	TGTGCCAGCAGTTACAGGAGGCGGCTTGGGAACACTGAAGCTTTCTTT	CASSYRRRLGNTEAFF
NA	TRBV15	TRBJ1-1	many	TGTGCCACCAGCTGGGGGACCGGCACTGAAGCTTTCTTT	CATSWGTGTEAFF
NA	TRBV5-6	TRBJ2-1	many	TGTGCCAGCAGCCCGGGGAGGCAGGGCCACGGGAGTGAGCAGTTCTTC	CASSPGRQGHGSEQFF
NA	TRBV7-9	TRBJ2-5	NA	TGTGCCAGCAGCTCTTGGGTAGTGGAAGAGACCCAGTACTTC	CASSSWVVEETQYF
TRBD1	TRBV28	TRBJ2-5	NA	TGTGCCAGCAGTTCGACAGGGTCGGACGAGACCCAGTACTTC	CASSSTGSDETQYF
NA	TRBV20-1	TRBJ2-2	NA	TGCAGTGCTAGAGATTTAGTTAGGCAGGGTAACACCGGGGAGCTGTTTTTT	CSARDLVRQGNTGELFF
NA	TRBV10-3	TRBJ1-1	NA	TGTGCCATCAGTGTAGGGGTCTTGACTGAAGCTTTCTTT	CAISVGVLTEAFF
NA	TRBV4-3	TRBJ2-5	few	TGCGCCAGCAGCCAAGATTTCTCGCAGGGACAAGAGACCCAGTACTTC	CASSQDFSQGQETQYF
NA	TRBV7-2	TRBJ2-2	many	TGTGCCAGCAGCTTAGTAAACAGGGTCCGAAACACCGGGGAGCTGTTTTTT	CASSLVNRVRNTGELFF
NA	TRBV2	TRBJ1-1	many	TGTGCCAGCAGTGCCGAGTCGAACACTGAAGCTTTCTTT	CASSAESNTEAFF
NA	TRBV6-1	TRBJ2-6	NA	TGTGCCAGCATTCAAGCTGGGGCCAACGTCCTGACTTTC	CASIQAGANVLTF
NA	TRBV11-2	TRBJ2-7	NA	TGTGCCAGCAGCCCATTACAGGTTGGGGACGACTACGAGCAGTACTTC	CASSPLQVGDDYEQYF
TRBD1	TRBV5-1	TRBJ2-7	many	TGCGCCAGCAGCAAAACGGCGGACAGGGGACCCTACGAGCAGTACTTC	CASSKTADRGPYEQYF
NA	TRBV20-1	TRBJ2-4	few	TGCAGTGCTCCCCTAGGAGGGGGGAACATTCAGTACTTC	CSAPLGGGNIQYF
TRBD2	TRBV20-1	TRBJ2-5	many	TGCTCCCTGGGTAGCGGGAGTCCGGAGACCCAGTACTTC	CSLGSGSPETQYF
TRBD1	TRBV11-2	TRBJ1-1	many	TGTGCCAGCAGCTACCCCGGGACAGGCTCCTTTAACACTGAAGCTTTCTTT	CASSYPGTGSFNTEAFF
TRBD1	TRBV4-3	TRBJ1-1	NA	TGCGCCAGCAGCCAAGGCATTGGGGACAGGGCGGCGAACACTGAAGCTTTCTTT	CASSQGIGDRAANTEAFF
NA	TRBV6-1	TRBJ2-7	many	TGTGCCAGCAGTTGGGACTCTGGTTACGAGCAGTACTTC	CASSWDSGYEQYF
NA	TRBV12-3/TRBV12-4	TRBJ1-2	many	TGTGCCAGCAGTTTACATGCCAAGTTTAACTATGGCTACACCTTC	CASSLHAKFNYGYTF
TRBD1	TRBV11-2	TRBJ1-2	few	TGTGCCAGCAGCCCACAGGGGGCAGGCTATGGCTACACCTTC	CASSPQGAGYGYTF
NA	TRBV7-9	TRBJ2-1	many	TGTGCCAGCAGCTTAGTTCTCGGTCCCAATGAGCAGTTCTTC	CASSLVLGPNEQFF
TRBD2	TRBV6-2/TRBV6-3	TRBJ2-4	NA	TGTGCCAGCAGTTACCGGGTCGGGGGGGACATTCAGTACTTC	CASSYRVGGDIQYF
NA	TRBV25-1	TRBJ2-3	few	TGTGCCAGCAGTGCGCACAGGGCTGCAGATACGCAGTATTTT	CASSAHRAADTQYF
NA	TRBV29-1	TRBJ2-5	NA	TGCAGCGTTGTCCCGGGTGCGACTGGCCAAGAGACCCAGTACTTC	CSVVPGATGQETQYF
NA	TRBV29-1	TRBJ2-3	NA	TGCAGCGTTGACCCGGGGCGGGCAGATACGCAGTATTTT	CSVDPGRADTQYF
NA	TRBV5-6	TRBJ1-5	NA	TGTGCCAGCAGCTTGGGGACCCTAAGGAATCAGCCCCAGCATTTT	CASSLGTLRNQPQHF
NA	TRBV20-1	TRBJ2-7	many	TGCAGTGCTAGTATCCGGGGGGCCTCCTACGAGCAGTACTTC	CSASIRGASYEQYF
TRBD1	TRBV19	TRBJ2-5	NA	TGTGCCAGTAGGGACAGGGCCTCTGGGGAGACCCAGTACTTC	CASRDRASGETQYF
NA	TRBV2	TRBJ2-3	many	TGTGCCAGCAGGACAGGCGGGGGCACAGATACGCAGTATTTT	CASRTGGGTDTQYF
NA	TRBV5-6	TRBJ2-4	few	TGTGCCAGCAGCTTGGAAGGGGTAAACATTCAGTACTTC	CASSLEGVNIQYF
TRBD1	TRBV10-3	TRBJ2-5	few	TGTGCCATCAGTGTAGGGACAGGGGGATTTCAAGAGACCCAGTACTTC	CAISVGTGGFQETQYF
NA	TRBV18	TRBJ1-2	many	TGTGCCAGCTCACCTCGTCAGGGAACTATTGGCTACACCTTC	CASSPRQGTIGYTF